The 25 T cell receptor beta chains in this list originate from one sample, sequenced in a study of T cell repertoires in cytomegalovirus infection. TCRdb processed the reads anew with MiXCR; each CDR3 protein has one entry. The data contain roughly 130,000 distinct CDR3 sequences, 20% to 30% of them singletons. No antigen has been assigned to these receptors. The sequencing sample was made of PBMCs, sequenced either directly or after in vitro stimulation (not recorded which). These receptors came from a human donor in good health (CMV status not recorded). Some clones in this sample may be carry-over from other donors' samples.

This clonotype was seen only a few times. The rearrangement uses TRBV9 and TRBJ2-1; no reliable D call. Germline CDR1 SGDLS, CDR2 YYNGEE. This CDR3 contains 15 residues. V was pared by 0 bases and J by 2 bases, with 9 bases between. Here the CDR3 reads CASSVDLYPYNEQFF. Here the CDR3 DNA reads TGTGCCAGCAGCGTAGATTTGTACCCCTACAATGAGCAGTTCTTC.

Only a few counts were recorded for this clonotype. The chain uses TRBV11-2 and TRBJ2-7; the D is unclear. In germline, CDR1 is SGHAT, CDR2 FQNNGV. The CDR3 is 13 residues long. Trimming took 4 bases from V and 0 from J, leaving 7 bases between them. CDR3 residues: CASSSRDSYEQYV. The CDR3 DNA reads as TGTGCCAGCAGCTCCAGAGACTCCTACGAGCAGTACGTC.

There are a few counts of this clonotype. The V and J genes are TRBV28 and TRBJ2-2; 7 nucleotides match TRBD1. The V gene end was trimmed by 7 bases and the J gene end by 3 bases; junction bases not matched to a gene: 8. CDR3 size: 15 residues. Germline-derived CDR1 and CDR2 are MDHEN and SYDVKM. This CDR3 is CASTPGQPDTGELFF. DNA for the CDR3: TGTGCCAGCACTCCGGGACAGCCTGACACCGGGGAGCTGTTTTTT. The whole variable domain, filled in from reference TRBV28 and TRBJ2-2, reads DVKVTQSSRYLVKRTGEKVFLECVQDMDHENMFWYRQDPGLGLRLIYFSYDVKMKEKGDIPEGYSVSREKKERFSLILESASTNQTSMYLCASTPGQPDTGELFFGEGSRLTVL.

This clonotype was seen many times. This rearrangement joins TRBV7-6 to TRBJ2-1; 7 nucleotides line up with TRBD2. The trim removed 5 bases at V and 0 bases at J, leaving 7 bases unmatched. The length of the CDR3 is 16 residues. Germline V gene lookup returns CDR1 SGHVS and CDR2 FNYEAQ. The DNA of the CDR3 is TGTGCCAGCAGCCCGTGGGGGGGGAGCTCCTACAATGAGCAGTTCTTC. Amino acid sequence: CASSPWGGSSYNEQFF.

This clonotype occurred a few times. This chain's CDR3 is CASSPHSGTGGSGELFF. The CDR3 DNA is TGTGCCAGCAGCCCCCATTCCGGGACAGGGGGTTCCGGGGAGCTGTTTTTT. The chain has TRBV11-3 and TRBJ2-2; TRBD1 matches 11 bases. Germline CDR1 SGHNT, CDR2 YENEEA. J gave up 6 bases and V 5 bases, and 11 bases lay outside the gene matches. This CDR3 contains 17 residues.

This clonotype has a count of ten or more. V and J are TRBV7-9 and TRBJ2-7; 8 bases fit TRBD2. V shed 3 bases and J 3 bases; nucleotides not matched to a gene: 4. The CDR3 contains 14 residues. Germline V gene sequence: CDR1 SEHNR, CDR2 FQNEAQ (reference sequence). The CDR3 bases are TGTGCCAGCAGCTTCAGGACTAGCTTCTACGAGCAGTACTTC. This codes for CASSFRTSFYEQYF.

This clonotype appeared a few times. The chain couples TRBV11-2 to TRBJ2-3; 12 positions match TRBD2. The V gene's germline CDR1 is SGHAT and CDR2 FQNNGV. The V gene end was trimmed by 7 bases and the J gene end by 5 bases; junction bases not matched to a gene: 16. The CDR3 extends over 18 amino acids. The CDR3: CASTRGLAGSGGGDTQYF. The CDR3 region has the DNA TGTGCCAGCACCCGTGGACTAGCGGGGTCGGGGGGGGGAGATACGCAGTATTTT.

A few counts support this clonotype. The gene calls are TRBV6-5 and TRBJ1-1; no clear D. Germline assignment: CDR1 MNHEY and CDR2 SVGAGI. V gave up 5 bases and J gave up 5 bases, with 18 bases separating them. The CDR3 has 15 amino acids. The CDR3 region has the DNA TGTGCCAGCAGTAGTCCAAGGGTAGAGCGGACTGAAGCTTTCTTT. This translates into CASSSPRVERTEAFF.

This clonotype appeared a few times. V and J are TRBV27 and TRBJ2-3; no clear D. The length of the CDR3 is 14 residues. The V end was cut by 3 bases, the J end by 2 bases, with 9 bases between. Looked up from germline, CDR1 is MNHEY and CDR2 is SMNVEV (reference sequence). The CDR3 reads CASSFFDSTDTQYF. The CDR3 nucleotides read TGTGCCAGCAGTTTCTTCGACTCCACAGATACGCAGTATTTT.

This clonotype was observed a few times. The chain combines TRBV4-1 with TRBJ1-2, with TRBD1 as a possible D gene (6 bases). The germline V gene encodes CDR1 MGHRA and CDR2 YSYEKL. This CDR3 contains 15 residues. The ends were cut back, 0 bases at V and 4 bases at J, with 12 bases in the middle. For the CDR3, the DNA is TGCGCCAGCAGCCAAGATCGGGGAGGGGGCTATGGCTACACCTTC. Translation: CASSQDRGGGYGYTF.

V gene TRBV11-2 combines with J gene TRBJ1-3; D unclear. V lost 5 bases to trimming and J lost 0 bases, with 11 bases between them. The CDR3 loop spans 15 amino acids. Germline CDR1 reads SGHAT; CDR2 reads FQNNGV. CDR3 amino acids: CASSPGRSSGNTIYF. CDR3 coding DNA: TGTGCCAGCAGCCCTGGACGGAGCTCTGGAAACACCATATATTTT.

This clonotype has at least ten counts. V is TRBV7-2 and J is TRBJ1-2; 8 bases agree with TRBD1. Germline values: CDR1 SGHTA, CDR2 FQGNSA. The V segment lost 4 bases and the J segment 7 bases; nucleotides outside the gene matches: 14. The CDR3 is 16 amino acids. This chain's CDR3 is CASSSHPVDRARGYTF. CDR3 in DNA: TGTGCCAGCAGCTCGCATCCGGTGGACAGGGCCCGTGGCTACACCTTC.

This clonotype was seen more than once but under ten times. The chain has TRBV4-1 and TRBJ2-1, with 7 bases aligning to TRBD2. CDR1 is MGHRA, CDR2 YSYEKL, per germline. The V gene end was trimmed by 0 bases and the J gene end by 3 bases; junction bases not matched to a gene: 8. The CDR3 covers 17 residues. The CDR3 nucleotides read TGCGCCAGCAGCCAAGATCCGGGGGGAGTGGTCTACAATGAGCAGTTCTTC. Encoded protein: CASSQDPGGVVYNEQFF.

The CDR3 is CASSYSGEAGANVLTF. The DNA of the CDR3 is TGTGCCAGCAGTTACTCGGGGGAGGCTGGGGCCAACGTCCTGACTTTC. This chain connects TRBV6-5 to TRBJ2-6; D is possibly TRBD2 (6 bases). V shed 0 bases and J shed 2 bases, with 8 bases lying between them. CDR3 size: 16 residues. In germline, CDR1 is MNHEY, CDR2 SVGAGI.

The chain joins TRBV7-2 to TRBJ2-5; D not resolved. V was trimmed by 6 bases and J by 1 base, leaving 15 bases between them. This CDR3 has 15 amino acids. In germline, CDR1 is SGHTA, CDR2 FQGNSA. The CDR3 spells CASSWRRSPQETQYF. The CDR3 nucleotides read TGTGCCAGCAGTTGGCGTAGGAGTCCCCAAGAGACCCAGTACTTC.

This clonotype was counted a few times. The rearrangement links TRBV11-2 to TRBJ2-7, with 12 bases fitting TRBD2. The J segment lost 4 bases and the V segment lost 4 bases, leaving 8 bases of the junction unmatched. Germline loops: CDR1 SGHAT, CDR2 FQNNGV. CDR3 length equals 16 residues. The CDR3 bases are TGTGCCAGCAGCTCGCGACTAGCGGGAGACCTTTACGAGCAGTACGTC. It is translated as CASSSRLAGDLYEQYV.

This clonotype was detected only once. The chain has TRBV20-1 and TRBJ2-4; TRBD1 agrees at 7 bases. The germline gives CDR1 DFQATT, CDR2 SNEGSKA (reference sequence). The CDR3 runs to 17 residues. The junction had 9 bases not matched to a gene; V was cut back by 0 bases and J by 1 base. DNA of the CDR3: TGCAGTGCTAGAGATCTGATTACAGGGGCGGCCAAAAACATTCAGTACTTC. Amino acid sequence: CSARDLITGAAKNIQYF.

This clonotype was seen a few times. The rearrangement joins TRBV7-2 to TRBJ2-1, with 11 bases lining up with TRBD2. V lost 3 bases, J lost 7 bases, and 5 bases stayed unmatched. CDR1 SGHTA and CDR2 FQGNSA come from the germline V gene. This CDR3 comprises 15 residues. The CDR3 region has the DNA TGTGCCAGCAGCTTTAGCGGGAGGGCCGTGAATGAGCAGTTCTTC. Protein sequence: CASSFSGRAVNEQFF.

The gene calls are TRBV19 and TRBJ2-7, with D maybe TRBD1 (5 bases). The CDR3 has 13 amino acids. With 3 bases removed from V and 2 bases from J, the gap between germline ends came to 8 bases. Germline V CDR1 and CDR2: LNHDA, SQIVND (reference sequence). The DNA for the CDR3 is TGTGCCAGTAGTATCGGACATACCTACGAGCAGTACTTC. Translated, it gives CASSIGHTYEQYF.

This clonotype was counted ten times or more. For the CDR3, the DNA is TGTGCCAGCAGCTTAGATCCCTTGTCTCAGCCCCAGCATTTT. It encodes CASSLDPLSQPQHF. V gene TRBV7-2 combines with J gene TRBJ1-5; unclear D gene. V was shortened by 1 base and J by 6 bases, with 10 bases between the two germline ends. Per germline, CDR1 SGHTA and CDR2 FQGNSA. The CDR3 runs to 14 residues.

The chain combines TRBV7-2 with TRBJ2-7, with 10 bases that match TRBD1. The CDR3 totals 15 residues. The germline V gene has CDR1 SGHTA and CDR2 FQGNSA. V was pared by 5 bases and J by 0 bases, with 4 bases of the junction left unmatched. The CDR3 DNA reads TGTGCCAGCAGCCACCGGACAGGGGGCTCCTACGAGCAGTACTTC. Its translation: CASSHRTGGSYEQYF.

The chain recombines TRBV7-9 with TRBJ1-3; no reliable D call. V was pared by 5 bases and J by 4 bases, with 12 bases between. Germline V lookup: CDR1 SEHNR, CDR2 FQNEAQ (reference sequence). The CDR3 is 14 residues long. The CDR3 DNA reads TGTGCCAGCAGCCTCGATCGTTCGGGAAACACCATATATTTT. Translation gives CASSLDRSGNTIYF.

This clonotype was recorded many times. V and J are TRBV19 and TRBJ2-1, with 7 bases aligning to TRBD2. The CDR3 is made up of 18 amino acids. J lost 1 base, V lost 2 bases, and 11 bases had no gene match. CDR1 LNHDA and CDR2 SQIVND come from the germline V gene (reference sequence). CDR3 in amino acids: CASSISAGEYRSYNEQFF. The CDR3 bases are TGTGCCAGTAGTATAAGCGCGGGAGAGTACAGGTCCTACAATGAGCAGTTCTTC.

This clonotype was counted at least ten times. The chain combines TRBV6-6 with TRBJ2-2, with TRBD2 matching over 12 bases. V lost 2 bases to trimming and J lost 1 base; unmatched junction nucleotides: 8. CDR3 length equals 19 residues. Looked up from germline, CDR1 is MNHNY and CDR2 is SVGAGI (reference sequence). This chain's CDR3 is CASSYIGLAGGLNTGELFF. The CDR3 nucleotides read TGTGCCAGCAGTTACATCGGGCTAGCGGGAGGGTTGAACACCGGGGAGCTGTTTTTT.

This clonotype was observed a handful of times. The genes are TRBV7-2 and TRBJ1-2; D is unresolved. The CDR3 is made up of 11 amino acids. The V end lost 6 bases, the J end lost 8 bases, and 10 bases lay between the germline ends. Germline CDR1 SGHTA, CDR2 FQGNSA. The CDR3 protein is CASSRLGGYTF. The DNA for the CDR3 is TGTGCCAGCAGTCGTCTAGGAGGCTACACCTTC. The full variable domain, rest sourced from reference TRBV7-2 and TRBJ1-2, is GAGVSQSPSNKVTEKGKDVELRCDPISGHTALYWYRQSLGQGLEFLIYFQGNSAPDKSGLPSDRFSAERTGGSVSTLTIQRTQQEDSAVYLCASSRLGGYTFGSGTRLTVV.